Shown below are 27 T cell receptor beta chains from a single sample sequenced in a study of post-analysis software for immune sequencing data. Study-level results: Patients used about 5 TRBV segments, including TRBV5-6, TRBV5-1 and TRBV20-1, more often than controls.

These receptors are not linked to any known antigen. Each TCR beta cDNA library carried unique molecular identifiers. Each CDR3 protein gets one entry after TCRdb re-called the PCR reads with MiXCR. This table has hundreds of thousands of distinct CDR3 sequences, over 45% appearing once. The material sequenced was blood. The source is a girl aged 2 to 10 with multiple sclerosis.

The rearrangement joins TRBV29-1 to TRBJ2-5; 11 positions agree with TRBD2. This CDR3 is built from 14 residues. V gave up 6 bases and J gave up 1 base; unmatched junction bases: 4. Looked up from germline, CDR1 is SQVTM and CDR2 is ANQGSEA. The CDR3 nucleotides are TGCAGCGTCCGGGGACTAGCGGTCCAAGAGACCCAGTACTTC. Its translation is CSVRGLAVQETQYF.

This clonotype showed up just a few times. The chain links TRBV10-3 to TRBJ2-2; D is perhaps TRBD1 (5 bases). The ends were cut back, 11 bases at V and 5 bases at J, with 18 bases in the middle. The CDR3 has 14 amino acids. The germline gives CDR1 ENHRY, CDR2 SYGVKD. This chain's CDR3 is CASRTRVETGELFF. CDR3 nucleotides: TGTGCCTCACGGACCAGGGTGGAGACCGGGGAGCTGTTTTTT.

The V and J genes are TRBV20-1 and TRBJ2-5; 7 bases map to TRBD1. Per germline, CDR1 DFQATT and CDR2 SNEGSKA (reference sequence). V dropped 3 bases and J dropped 4; count of bases not matched to a gene: 14. The CDR3 contains 16 residues. The CDR3 coding sequence is TGCAGTGCTAGTGCTTCCCCTGACAGGGTTTTAGAGACCCAGTACTTC. Translating it yields CSASASPDRVLETQYF.

The chain joins TRBV4-2 to TRBJ2-1; 13 nucleotides match TRBD2. After removal of 4 bases from V and 9 bases from J, the junction contained 6 bases not matched to a gene. Germline V gene data show CDR1 as LGHNA and CDR2 as YNFKEQ. This CDR3 spans 15 amino acids. In DNA, the CDR3 is TGTGCCAGCAGCCGGGGACTAGCGGGGATTTTTGAGCAGTTCTTC. Its translation is CASSRGLAGIFEQFF.

This chain uses TRBV6-2 or TRBV6-3 with TRBJ2-5; D gene ambiguous. Germline CDR1 reads MNHEY; CDR2 reads SVGEGT. Trimming pared 8 bases from V and 5 bases from J, leaving 12 bases between. The CDR3 totals 12 residues. In DNA, the CDR3 is TGTGCCAGCGGGAACGTGGGGGAGACCCAGTACTTC. It specifies CASGNVGETQYF.

This clonotype was detected only a few times. V is TRBV12-3 or TRBV12-4 and J is TRBJ1-2, with D possibly matching TRBD1 (5 bases). This CDR3 has 13 amino acids. V lost 3 bases to trimming and J lost 4 bases, with 9 bases between them. The chain's CDR3 is CASSFNGGYGYTF. CDR3 bases: TGTGCCAGCAGTTTTAACGGGGGCTATGGCTACACCTTC.

This chain links TRBV12-3 or TRBV12-4 with TRBJ2-3, with 7 positions matching TRBD2. V dropped 1 base and J dropped 11; count of bases not matched to a gene: 15. The CDR3 loop spans 16 amino acids. The CDR3 region has the DNA TGTGCCAGCAGTTTAGATGGGACTACTAGCACAGATGTGCAGTATTTT. Its translation is CASSLDGTTSTDVQYF.

This clonotype was recorded a few times. The genes are TRBV10-1 and TRBJ2-7; possible D gene TRBD1, 6 bases. The germline CDR1 and CDR2 sequences are WNHNN and SYGVQD (reference sequence). Trimming cost V 4 bases and J 2 bases, with 18 bases left between them. The CDR3 has 16 amino acids. In nucleotides, the CDR3 is TGCGCCAGCAGTGCGCGGACCCCAGGGGACACCTACGAGCAGTACTTC. It yields the protein CASSARTPGDTYEQYF.

V and J are TRBV7-9 and TRBJ2-5, with 11 bases matching TRBD2. The CDR3 covers 15 residues. Trimming cost V 5 bases and J 11 bases; bases outside gene matches: 13. Looked up from germline, CDR1 is SEHNR and CDR2 is FQNEAQ (reference sequence). The CDR3 nucleotides are TGTGCCAGCAGCCTGGGGACTAGCGGAACTGAGGAGCAGTACTTC. Protein product: CASSLGTSGTEEQYF.

Of note for this clonotype: Possible read error: a much larger clone is one base away. The chain carries TRBV6-4 and TRBJ2-1, with 12 bases fitting TRBD2. From germline, CDR1 is MRHNA and CDR2 SNTAGT. This CDR3 is 15 amino acids long. CDR3 sequence: CAGSDSTSGSNEQFF. DNA for the CDR3: TGTGCCGGCAGTGACTCGACTAGCGGGAGCAATGAGCAGTTCTTC.

This chain links TRBV5-1 with TRBJ1-1, with D perhaps TRBD1 (5 bases). V was cut by 3 bases and J by 1 base, with 13 bases left in between. CDR3 size: 15 residues. Germline-derived CDR1 and CDR2 are SGHRS and YFSETQ. The CDR3 reads CASSSWGPTNTEAFF. The CDR3 bases are TGCGCCAGCAGCTCTTGGGGACCGACGAACACTGAAGCTTTCTTT.

The chain has TRBV29-1 and TRBJ2-5; a possible D gene is TRBD2 (5 bases). Trimming removed 0 bases at V and 1 base at J, with 15 bases between. CDR3 length equals 16 residues. The germline gives CDR1 SQVTM, CDR2 ANQGSEA. CDR3 DNA sequence: TGCAGCGTTGAAGACCTGGCCCTTGGAGGCCAAGAGACCCAGTACTTC. Translating gives CSVEDLALGGQETQYF.

To note about this clonotype: Sequence at one end of the junction differs from germline and may be a read error. The chain has TRBV11-2 and TRBJ2-5; TRBD2 matches at 9 bases. This CDR3 comprises 18 residues. Looked up from germline, CDR1 is SGHAT and CDR2 is FQNNGV. For the CDR3, the DNA is TGTGCCAGCAGTTTAGATCGAGCGGGGGGCTACCGTATAAAGACCCAGTACTTC. Protein sequence: CASSLDRAGGYRIKTQYF.

The rearrangement uses TRBV24-1 and TRBJ2-3, with D maybe TRBD1 (6 bases). V was cut by 7 bases and J by 4 bases, with 11 bases left in between. Germline CDR1 is KGHDR and CDR2 is SFDVKD. The CDR3 loop spans 13 amino acids. The CDR3 bases are TGTGCCACCAGCCTAGAGGGGGCAGATACGCAGTATTTT. It translates to CATSLEGADTQYF.

The V call is TRBV4-2, the J call TRBJ2-1, with D possibly matching TRBD2 (6 bases). Germline-derived CDR1 and CDR2 are LGHNA and YNFKEQ. V was pared by 4 bases and J by 6 bases, with 13 bases between. The CDR3 has 14 residues. CDR3 DNA sequence: TGTGCCAGCAGCCTGTCTAGCGCAGGCAATGAGCAGTTCTTC. Encoded protein: CASSLSSAGNEQFF.

This clonotype was observed a handful of times. J is TRBJ1-2 and V is TRBV6-5; D perhaps matches TRBD1 (5 bases). CDR3 length: 15 amino acids. V dropped 5 bases and J dropped 0 bases, with 13 bases sitting between them. The germline V gene encodes CDR1 MNHEY and CDR2 SVGAGI. CDR3 region: CASSPQGKANYGYTF. CDR3 nucleotides: TGTGCCAGCAGTCCGCAGGGAAAAGCTAACTATGGCTACACCTTC.

This sequence joins TRBV29-1 and TRBJ1-2, with unresolved D. The V gene lost 6 bases and the J gene lost 2 bases, with 16 bases spanning the gap. This CDR3 region has 14 residues. Germline V gene lookup returns CDR1 SQVTM and CDR2 ANQGSEA. The DNA for the CDR3 is TGCAGCGTGCACAGATTTACGTTGAACTATGGCTACACCTTC. Encoded protein: CSVHRFTLNYGYTF.

This chain uses TRBV10-3 with TRBJ2-5; 10 bases are shared with TRBD2. The CDR3 length is 14 residues. Germline CDR1 and CDR2: ENHRY and SYGVKD. V lost 2 bases, J lost 11 bases, and 8 bases stayed unmatched. The CDR3 nucleotides read TGTGCCATCAGTGAGAGCGGGAGGGGCCCCTGGCAGTACTTC. Its protein product is CAISESGRGPWQYF.

This clonotype was counted a few times. The CDR3 sequence: CSVEDSGGAGNDEQFF. The CDR3 coding sequence is TGCAGCGTTGAAGATAGCGGGGGGGCCGGGAATGATGAGCAGTTCTTC. V gene TRBV29-1 combines with J gene TRBJ2-1; 11 bases match TRBD2. V shed 0 bases, J shed 8 bases, and the junction held 9 bases outside the gene matches. Germline V gene sequence: CDR1 SQVTM, CDR2 ANQGSEA. The length of the CDR3 is 16 residues.

The V gene is TRBV7-9, the J gene TRBJ1-5, with no clear D. Germline V CDR1 and CDR2: SEHNR, FQNEAQ (reference sequence). The V and J ends lost 0 bases and 5 bases respectively, with 8 bases between them. This CDR3 is built from 14 residues. The CDR3 DNA follows: TGTGCCAGCAGCTTAGCCACACACGATCAGCCCCAGCATTTT. Its protein is CASSLATHDQPQHF. Filled out from reference TRBV7-9 and TRBJ1-5, the complete variable domain reads DTGVSQNPRHKITKRGQNVTFRCDPISEHNRLYWYRQTLGQGPEFLTYFQNEAQLEKSRLLSDRFSAERPKGSFSTLEIQRTEQGDSAMYLCASSLATHDQPQHFGDGTRLSIL.

J is TRBJ2-7 and V is TRBV15; 9 nucleotides agree with TRBD2. With the DNA end fitting TRBJ2-5 better, the J assignment may be wrong. The CDR3 loop spans 17 amino acids. Germline V gene lookup returns CDR1 LNHNV and CDR2 YYDKDF (reference sequence). CDR3 DNA sequence: TGTGCCACCAGCAGAGATCTAACTAGCGGGCTTGAAGAGACCCAGTACTTC. It specifies CATSRDLTSGLEETQYF.

The V call is TRBV12-3 or TRBV12-4, the J call TRBJ2-1; 7 bases agree with TRBD2. The CDR3 extends over 13 amino acids. Germline trimming cut 2 bases from V and 14 bases from J; bases unmatched to any gene: 9. CDR3 coding DNA: TGTGCCAGCAGTTTAAACGGCGGGAGAAGAGAGTTCTTC. Protein product: CASSLNGGRREFF.

The chain joins TRBV15 to TRBJ2-5; D gene uncertain. The CDR3 covers 14 residues. The V gene lost 0 bases and the J gene lost 3 bases, with 8 bases spanning the gap. Germline CDR1 LNHNV, CDR2 YYDKDF (reference sequence). The CDR3 sequence is CATSRDLTEETQYF. The CDR3 DNA reads TGTGCCACCAGCAGAGATCTGACGGAAGAGACCCAGTACTTC.

V usage is TRBV7-2 and J usage is TRBJ2-7; D perhaps matches TRBD1 (6 bases). Germline V lookup: CDR1 SGHTA, CDR2 FQGNSA. Trimming removed 4 bases at V and 1 base at J, with 11 bases between. CDR3 length: 14 residues. In DNA form, the CDR3 reads TGTGCCAGCAGCTCAGGGGCATGGTCCTACGAGCAGTACTTC. Residues: CASSSGAWSYEQYF. The full variable domain, its missing parts supplied by reference TRBV7-2 and TRBJ2-7, is GAGVSQSPSNKVTEKGKDVELRCDPISGHTALYWYRQSLGQGLEFLIYFQGNSAPDKSGLPSDRFSAERTGGSVSTLTIQRTQQEDSAVYLCASSSGAWSYEQYFGPGTRLTVT.

V and J are TRBV6-5 and TRBJ1-1, with no clear D. CDR3 length: 17 amino acids. V gave up 2 bases and J gave up 3 bases, with 19 bases separating them. Germline-derived CDR1 and CDR2 are MNHEY and SVGAGI. The CDR3 sequence is CASSYGLMTGGDTEAFF. The CDR3 DNA follows: TGTGCCAGCAGTTACGGATTGATGACGGGCGGGGACACTGAAGCTTTCTTT.

This clonotype has more than one count but fewer than ten. CDR3 loop: CASRVRGGLPLNEQFF. The CDR3 DNA sequence: TGTGCCAGCAGAGTCCGCGGGGGGTTACCGCTCAATGAGCAGTTCTTC. The genes are TRBV28 and TRBJ2-1, with TRBD2 matching over 8 bases. The CDR3 runs 16 residues. Germline V gene sequence: CDR1 MDHEN, CDR2 SYDVKM. Trimming cost V 6 bases and J 6 bases; bases outside gene matches: 13.

The chain carries TRBV20-1 and TRBJ2-7, with D uncertain. This CDR3 is 15 amino acids long. The germline CDR1 and CDR2 sequences are DFQATT and SNEGSKA (reference sequence). V lost 3 bases to trimming and J lost 1 base, with 16 bases between them. The CDR3 protein is CSARTAGSLSYEQYF. In DNA, the CDR3 is TGCAGTGCTAGGACCGCAGGCTCCCTTTCCTACGAGCAGTACTTC.